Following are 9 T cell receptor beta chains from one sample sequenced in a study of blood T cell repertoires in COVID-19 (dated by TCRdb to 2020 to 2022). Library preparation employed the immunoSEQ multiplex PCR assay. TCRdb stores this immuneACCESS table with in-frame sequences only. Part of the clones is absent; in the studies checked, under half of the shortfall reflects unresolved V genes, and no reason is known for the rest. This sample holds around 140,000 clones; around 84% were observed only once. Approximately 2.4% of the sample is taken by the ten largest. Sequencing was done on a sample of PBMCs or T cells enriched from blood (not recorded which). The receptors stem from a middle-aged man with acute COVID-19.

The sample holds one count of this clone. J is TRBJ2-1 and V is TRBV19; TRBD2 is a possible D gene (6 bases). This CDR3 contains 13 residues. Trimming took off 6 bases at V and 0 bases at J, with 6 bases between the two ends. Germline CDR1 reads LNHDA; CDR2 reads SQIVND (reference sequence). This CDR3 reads CASSGSSYNEQFF. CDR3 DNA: TGTGCCAGTAGCGGGAGCTCCTACAATGAGCAGTTCTTC.

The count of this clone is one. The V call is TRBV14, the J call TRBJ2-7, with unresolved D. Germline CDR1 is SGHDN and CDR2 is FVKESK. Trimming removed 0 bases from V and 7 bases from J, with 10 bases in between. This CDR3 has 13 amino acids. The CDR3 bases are TGTGCCAGCAGCCAAGATCCTCCGAGAGAGCAGTACTTC. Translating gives CASSQDPPREQYF.

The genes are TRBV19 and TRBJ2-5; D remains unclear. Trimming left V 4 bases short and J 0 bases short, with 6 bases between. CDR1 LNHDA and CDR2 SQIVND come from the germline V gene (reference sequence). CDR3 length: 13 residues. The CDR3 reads CASSTRYQETQYF. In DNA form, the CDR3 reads TGTGCCAGTAGTACCAGATACCAAGAGACCCAGTACTTC.

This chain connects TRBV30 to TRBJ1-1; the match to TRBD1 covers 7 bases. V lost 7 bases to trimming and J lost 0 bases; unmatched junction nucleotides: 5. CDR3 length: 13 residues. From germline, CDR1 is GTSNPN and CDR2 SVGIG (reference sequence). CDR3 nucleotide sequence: TGTGCCTTGACAGGGAGCATGAACACTGAAGCTTTCTTT. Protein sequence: CALTGSMNTEAFF.

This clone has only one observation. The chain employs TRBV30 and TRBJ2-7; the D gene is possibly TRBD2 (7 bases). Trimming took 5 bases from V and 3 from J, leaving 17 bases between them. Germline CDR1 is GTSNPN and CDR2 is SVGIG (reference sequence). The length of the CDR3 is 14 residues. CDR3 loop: CAWGRGGAYYEQYF. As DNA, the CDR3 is TGTGCCTGGGGTAGGGGGGGGGCGTACTACGAGCAGTACTTC.

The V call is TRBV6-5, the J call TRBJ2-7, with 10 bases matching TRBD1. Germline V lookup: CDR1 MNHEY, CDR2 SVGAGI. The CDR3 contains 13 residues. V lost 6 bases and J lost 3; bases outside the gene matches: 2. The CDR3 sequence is CASRRTGGYEQYF. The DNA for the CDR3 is TGTGCCAGCAGGCGGACAGGGGGCTACGAGCAGTACTTC.

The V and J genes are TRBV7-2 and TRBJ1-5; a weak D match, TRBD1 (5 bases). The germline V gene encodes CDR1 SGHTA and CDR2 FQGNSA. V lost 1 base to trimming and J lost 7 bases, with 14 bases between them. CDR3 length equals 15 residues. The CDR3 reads CASSLVGGMGQPQHF. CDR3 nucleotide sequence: TGTGCCAGCAGCTTAGTTGGGGGGATGGGACAGCCCCAGCATTTT. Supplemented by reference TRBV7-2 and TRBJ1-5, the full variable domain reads GAGVSQSPSNKVTEKGKDVELRCDPISGHTALYWYRQSLGQGLEFLIYFQGNSAPDKSGLPSDRFSAERTGGSVSTLTIQRTQQEDSAVYLCASSLVGGMGQPQHFGDGTRLSIL.

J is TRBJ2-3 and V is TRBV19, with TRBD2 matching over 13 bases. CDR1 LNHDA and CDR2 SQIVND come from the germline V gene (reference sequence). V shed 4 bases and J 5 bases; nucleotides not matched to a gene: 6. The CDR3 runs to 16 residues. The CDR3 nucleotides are TGTGCCAGTAGTAGAAGACTAGCGGGAGGAGGAGATACGCAGTATTTT. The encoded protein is CASSRRLAGGGDTQYF.

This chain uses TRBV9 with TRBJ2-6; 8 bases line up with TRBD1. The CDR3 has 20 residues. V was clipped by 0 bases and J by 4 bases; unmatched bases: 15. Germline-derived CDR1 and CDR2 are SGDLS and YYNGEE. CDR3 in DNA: TGTGCCAGCAGCGTAGCTCCGCGGGACAGGTTGGATTCCGGGGCCAACGTCCTGACTTTC. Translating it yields CASSVAPRDRLDSGANVLTF.